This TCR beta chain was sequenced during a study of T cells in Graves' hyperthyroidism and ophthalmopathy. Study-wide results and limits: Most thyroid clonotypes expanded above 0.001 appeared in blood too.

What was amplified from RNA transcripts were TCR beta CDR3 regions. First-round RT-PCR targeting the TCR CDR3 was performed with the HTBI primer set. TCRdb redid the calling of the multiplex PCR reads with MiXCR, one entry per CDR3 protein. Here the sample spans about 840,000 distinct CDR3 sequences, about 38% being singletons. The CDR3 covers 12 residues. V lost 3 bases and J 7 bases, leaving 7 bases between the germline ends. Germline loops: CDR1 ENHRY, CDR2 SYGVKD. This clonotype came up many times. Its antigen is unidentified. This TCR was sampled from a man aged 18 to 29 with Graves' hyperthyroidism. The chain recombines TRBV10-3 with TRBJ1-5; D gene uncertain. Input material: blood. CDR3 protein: CAISDRGQPQHF. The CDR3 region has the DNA TGTGCCATCAGTGACAGAGGGCAGCCCCAGCATTTT.